Below are 19 T cell receptor beta chains sequenced from a single sample in a study of T cells in Graves' hyperthyroidism and ophthalmopathy. RNA transcripts provided the source from which TCR beta CDR3 regions were amplified. In the first-round RT-PCR of the TCR CDR3, the HTBI primer set was used. TCRdb independently ran MiXCR on the multiplex PCR reads; one entry per CDR3 protein. The table lists a few hundred thousand distinct CDR3 sequences, 14% to 15% of them singletons. The specimen was blood. The receptors derive from a woman in her thirties with Graves' hyperthyroidism.

This clonotype was seen only a few times. The J gene is TRBJ2-1, the V gene TRBV5-1, with TRBD2 identical over 8 bases. This CDR3 is 16 amino acids long. V dropped 2 bases and J dropped 7; count of bases not matched to a gene: 11. Germline V gives CDR1 SGHRS, CDR2 YFSETQ. The CDR3 loop reads CASSFNGRAYANEQFF. CDR3 nucleotide sequence: TGCGCCAGCAGCTTTAACGGGAGGGCATACGCGAATGAGCAGTTCTTC.

There are many counts of this clonotype. The chain carries TRBV3-1 and TRBJ2-7, with 8 bases aligning to TRBD1. V gave up 2 bases and J gave up 2 bases; unmatched junction bases: 5. Germline V gene sequence: CDR1 LGHDT, CDR2 YNNKEL (reference sequence). This CDR3 spans 15 amino acids. CDR3 region: CASSQRGQGPYEQYF. CDR3 bases: TGTGCCAGCAGCCAACGAGGACAGGGTCCCTACGAGCAGTACTTC.

Ten or more counts support this clonotype. The chain is built from TRBV7-9 and TRBJ2-1; D gene uncertain. Trimming took 4 bases from V and 8 from J, leaving 12 bases between them. There are 13 residues in the CDR3. Germline CDR1 reads SEHNR; CDR2 reads FQNEAQ (reference sequence). DNA of the CDR3: TGTGCCAGCAGCTACTCCCGACGACATGAGCAGTTCTTC. It specifies CASSYSRRHEQFF.

This clonotype was seen repeatedly, ten times or more. V is TRBV2 and J is TRBJ2-1; D is perhaps TRBD1 or TRBD2 (5 bases each). Trimming removed 4 bases at V and 7 bases at J, with 14 bases between. CDR1 is SNHLY, CDR2 FYNNEI, per germline. There are 14 residues in the CDR3. The CDR3, as DNA: TGTGCCAGCAGTGGGACACGCGGGCATAATGAGCAGTTCTTC. The encoded protein is CASSGTRGHNEQFF. The full variable domain, rest sourced from reference TRBV2 and TRBJ2-1, is EPEVTQTPSHQVTQMGQEVILRCVPISNHLYFYWYRQILGQKVEFLVSFYNNEISEKSEIFDDQFSVERPDGSNFTLKIRSTKLEDSAMYFCASSGTRGHNEQFFGPGTRLTVL.

V and J are TRBV5-8 and TRBJ1-2; D might be TRBD1 (5 bases). V dropped 6 bases and J dropped 0 bases, with 18 bases sitting between them. The CDR3 runs 16 residues. CDR1 SGHTS and CDR2 YDEGEE come from the germline V gene. The CDR3 DNA reads TGTGCCAGCACACACCGGGGCAGGAAAACTAACTATGGCTACACCTTC. Translation: CASTHRGRKTNYGYTF.

This clonotype was counted ten times or more. The chain recombines TRBV20-1 with TRBJ1-5; D not resolved. This CDR3 has 12 amino acids. Germline CDR1 and CDR2: DFQATT and SNEGSKA (reference sequence). The V end lost 3 bases, the J end lost 1 base, and 4 bases lay between the germline ends. Written as DNA, the CDR3 is TGCAGTGCTAGGAGCAGCAATCAGCCCCAGCATTTT. Protein: CSARSSNQPQHF.

In DNA, the CDR3 is TGTGCCAGCAGCCAAGATTTGGTAGCGGGAGGGCCCGGGGAGCAGTACTTC. Translating gives CASSQDLVAGGPGEQYF. This rearrangement joins TRBV4-2 to TRBJ2-7; 11 bases are shared with TRBD2. Trimming removed 0 bases from V and 7 bases from J; junction bases left unmatched: 11. CDR1 is LGHNA and CDR2 is YNFKEQ in the germline V gene. The CDR3 runs to 17 residues.

This clonotype was detected ten times or more. This chain connects TRBV2 to TRBJ2-1; TRBD2 aligns across 9 bases. V dropped 7 bases and J dropped 4; count of bases not matched to a gene: 5. Germline CDR1 reads SNHLY; CDR2 reads FYNNEI. The CDR3 spans 14 residues. CDR3 bases: TGTGCCAGCATGAATGGACTAGCGTACAATGAGCAGTTCTTC. Residues: CASMNGLAYNEQFF. Full variable domain (missing parts from reference TRBV2 and TRBJ2-1): EPEVTQTPSHQVTQMGQEVILRCVPISNHLYFYWYRQILGQKVEFLVSFYNNEISEKSEIFDDQFSVERPDGSNFTLKIRSTKLEDSAMYFCASMNGLAYNEQFFGPGTRLTVL.

The V call is TRBV27, the J call TRBJ2-1, with no clear D. The CDR3 runs to 15 residues. The germline V and J ends were trimmed by 3 bases and 5 bases, with 14 bases remaining between them. Germline assignment: CDR1 MNHEY and CDR2 SMNVEV (reference sequence). The CDR3 is CASSFTRYKDNEQFF. CDR3 nucleotide sequence: TGTGCCAGCAGTTTTACCAGATATAAAGACAATGAGCAGTTCTTC.

This clonotype was seen only a few times. The rearrangement links TRBV24-1 to TRBJ2-1; either TRBD1 or TRBD2 may fit D (5 bases each). Trimming cost V 6 bases and J 6 bases, with 17 bases left between them. CDR1 is KGHDR, CDR2 SFDVKD, per germline. This CDR3 spans 15 amino acids. The DNA for the CDR3 is TGTGCCACCAGTTCCCCAGAGGGGACGGGCAATGAGCAGTTCTTC. Translated: CATSSPEGTGNEQFF.

The V and J genes are TRBV28 and TRBJ1-2; D gene unclear. From germline, CDR1 is MDHEN and CDR2 SYDVKM. The CDR3 contains 13 residues. Trimming took off 6 bases at V and 4 bases at J, with 12 bases between the two ends. Here the CDR3 DNA reads TGTGCCAGCAGCAGCGGACGAGGCTATGGCTACACCTTC. As protein: CASSSGRGYGYTF.

This clonotype has at least ten counts. The chain combines TRBV27 with TRBJ2-3, with D unresolved. The length of the CDR3 is 13 residues. CDR1 and CDR2 (germline): MNHEY, SMNVEV (reference sequence). V was cut by 7 bases and J by 4 bases, with 12 bases left in between. CDR3 sequence reads: CASIDRLSDTQYF. The CDR3 DNA is TGTGCCAGCATCGATCGCCTCTCAGATACGCAGTATTTT.

This clonotype was observed many times. The rearrangement joins TRBV2 to TRBJ1-1, with D possibly matching TRBD1 (6 bases). V was trimmed by 3 bases and J by 3 bases, leaving 11 bases between them. CDR3 length equals 14 residues. Germline CDR1 reads SNHLY; CDR2 reads FYNNEI. CDR3 sequence: CASSDLAGDTEAFF. For the CDR3, the DNA is TGTGCCAGCAGTGATTTGGCAGGGGACACTGAAGCTTTCTTT.

At least ten counts were recorded for this clonotype. The genes are TRBV10-3 and TRBJ2-1, with D perhaps matching TRBD2 (5 bases). The germline V and J ends were trimmed by 6 bases and 6 bases, with 15 bases remaining between them. CDR1 ENHRY and CDR2 SYGVKD come from the germline V gene. This CDR3 has 14 amino acids. The CDR3 coding sequence is TGTGCCATCAGAAACCGGGATCAGGCCAATGAGCAGTTCTTC. Translated, it gives CAIRNRDQANEQFF.

The V gene is TRBV10-3, the J gene TRBJ1-5; maybe TRBD1 (6 bases). This CDR3 region has 13 residues. Per germline, CDR1 ENHRY and CDR2 SYGVKD. V shed 10 bases and J shed 6 bases, with 16 bases lying between them. The CDR3 DNA sequence: TGTGCCAACCTAAACCAGGGGAGTCAGCCCCAGCATTTT. Translated: CANLNQGSQPQHF.

This clonotype was observed at least ten times. The V call is TRBV28, the J call TRBJ2-3, with D unresolved. The CDR3 loop spans 14 amino acids. V lost 6 bases to trimming and J lost 4 bases, with 14 bases between them. Germline-derived CDR1 and CDR2 are MDHEN and SYDVKM. For the CDR3, the DNA is TGTGCCAGCAGGCTCACAACTATAGCAGATACGCAGTATTTT. As protein: CASRLTTIADTQYF. Full variable domain (remainder filled in from reference TRBV28 and TRBJ2-3): DVKVTQSSRYLVKRTGEKVFLECVQDMDHENMFWYRQDPGLGLRLIYFSYDVKMKEKGDIPEGYSVSREKKERFSLILESASTNQTSMYLCASRLTTIADTQYFGPGTRLTVL.

This clonotype was observed a few times. The chain links TRBV7-9 to TRBJ1-6; D is unclear. There are 12 residues in the CDR3. Germline loops: CDR1 SEHNR, CDR2 FQNEAQ (reference sequence). The ends were cut back, 3 bases at V and 11 bases at J, with 8 bases in the middle. CDR3 sequence reads: CASSLTDTPLHF. The DNA for the CDR3 is TGTGCCAGCAGCTTGACTGATACACCCCTCCACTTT.

This clonotype has at least ten counts. The CDR3 region is CASSPAYRGTNTGELFF. CDR3 nucleotides: TGTGCCAGCAGCCCCGCATATCGGGGGACGAACACCGGGGAGCTGTTTTTT. The chain employs TRBV3-1 and TRBJ2-2, with TRBD2 as a possible D gene (6 bases). V dropped 4 bases and J dropped 0 bases, with 15 bases sitting between them. This CDR3 contains 17 residues. The germline gives CDR1 LGHDT, CDR2 YNNKEL (reference sequence). Based on the CDR3 plus reference TRBV3-1 and TRBJ2-2, the full variable domain is DTAVSQTPKYLVTQMGNDKSIKCEQNLGHDTMYWYKQDSKKFLKIMFSYNNKELIINETVPNRFSPKSPDKAHLNLHINSLELGDSAVYFCASSPAYRGTNTGELFFGEGSRLTVL.

This clonotype was picked up many times. This sequence joins TRBV14 and TRBJ2-6; the D gene could be TRBD1 or TRBD2 (5 bases each). Germline V gives CDR1 SGHDN, CDR2 FVKESK. V shed 4 bases and J shed 1 base, with 20 bases lying between them. The CDR3 runs to 19 residues. Here the CDR3 DNA reads TGTGCCAGCAGCCCACTGGCCGGGGCTGCAATTTCTGGGGCCAACGTCCTGACTTTC. Translation gives CASSPLAGAAISGANVLTF.